The present T cell receptor beta chain was sequenced within a study of early T cells in non-severe SARS-CoV-2 infection (TCRdb year 2021). About the investigation overall: Because TCR sequencing was done on bulk RNA from unsorted whole blood, the alpha and beta chains could not be paired. General findings and caveats noted by the study authors: VDJdb matching was skewed toward anti-spike CD8 responses and likely underestimated virus-specific expansions, missing private and CD4 specificities.

Set within a cohort of healthcare workers in London, UK, this nested case-control study involved weekly PCR testing of nasopharyngeal swabs along with blood sampling. Healthcare workers were enrolled in the week of the UK lockdown, from 23 to 31 March 2020, and were followed every week for up to roughly 16 weeks. This clonotype was seen a few times. The antigen it recognizes is unknown. Per-nucleotide qualities are absent, and no much larger clonotype sits a single base away. The germline V end is reduced by 1 base and the J end by 9 bases; junction bases left unmatched: 5. CDR1 SQVTM and CDR2 ANQGSEA were looked up in the germline V gene. Including cysteine and phenylalanine, the CDR3 has 13 amino acids. The only DNA kept is the CDR3, 39 bases in frame from the first base. Preparation of the library involved 5' RACE. TCRdb shows the sequencer as NextSeq 500. The TCR library protocol attached unique molecular identifiers to individual cDNA molecules to correct for sequencing error and PCR bias. TCR alpha and beta chains were both sequenced, and the abundances of alpha and beta sequences in each sample were closely correlated with each other. In the original analysis: Decombinator V4 was used to perform V gene, J gene and CDR3 annotation of TCR sequences. TCRs were defined as expanded if a significant change between any two time points was detected under a Poisson model with p below 0.0001. TCR abundances were normalised to the total number of TCRs sequenced per sample and were expressed as counts per million. TRAV1-2 paired with TRAJ12, TRAJ20 or TRAJ33 defined MAIT TCRs, while TRAV10 paired with TRAJ18 defined iNKT TCRs. VDJdb, accessed 1 November 2021, was searched for CMV, EBV and SARS-CoV-2 annotated TCRs, excluding TCRs annotated for multiple antigens. In-frame beta chains were kept once TCRdb had trimmed the public reads at Q25 with fastp and called clones with MiXCR. Every CDR3 protein is listed once, alongside the most common genes and DNA of its rows. TCRdb's processing, not the authors' own work, is the source of the V and J calls. This sample holds about 33,000 distinct CDR3 sequences; 5% were observed only once. Roughly 14% of the sample is held by the ten biggest clonotypes.

The clonotype was recovered from an adult who was a healthcare worker with PCR-confirmed SARS-CoV-2 infection or an uninfected control (not recorded which). Specimen: whole blood. The chain joins TRBV29-1 to TRBJ2-7; a stretch of 11 junction bases matches TRBD2. The DNA sequence follows: TGCAGCGTTGAAGTGGGACTAGCGGCGGGGCAGTACTTC. It specifies CSVEVGLAAGQYF.